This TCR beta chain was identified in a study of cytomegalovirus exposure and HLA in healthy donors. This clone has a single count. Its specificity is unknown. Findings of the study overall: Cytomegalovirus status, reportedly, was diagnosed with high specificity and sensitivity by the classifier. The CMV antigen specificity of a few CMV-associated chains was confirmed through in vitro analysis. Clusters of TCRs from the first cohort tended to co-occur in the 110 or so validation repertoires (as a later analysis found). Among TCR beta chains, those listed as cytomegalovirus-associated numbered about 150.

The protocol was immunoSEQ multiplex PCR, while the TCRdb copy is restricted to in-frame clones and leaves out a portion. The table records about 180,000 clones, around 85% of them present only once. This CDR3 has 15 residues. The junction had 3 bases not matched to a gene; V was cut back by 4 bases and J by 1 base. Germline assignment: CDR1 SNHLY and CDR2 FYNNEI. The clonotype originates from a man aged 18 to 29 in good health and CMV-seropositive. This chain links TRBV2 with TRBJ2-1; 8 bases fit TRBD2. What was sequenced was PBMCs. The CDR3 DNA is TGTGCCAGCAGTGGGGTAGCGGGGTCCTACAATGAGCAGTTCTTC. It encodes CASSGVAGSYNEQFF.